This entry lists 2 T cell receptor beta chains sequenced from one sample in a study of blood T cell repertoires in COVID-19. Generated by immunoSEQ multiplex PCR, the TCRdb table keeps only in-frame clones and is missing some. The sample shows 87,000 or so clones, approximately 87% of them seen only once. Sequences were obtained from peripheral blood. These receptors came from a human donor with acute or convalescent COVID-19. The donor label of this sample is uncertain.

In DNA, the CDR3 is TGTGCCAGCAGCCCTTCGAGACAGCAAGAGACCCAGTACTTC. This encodes CASSPSRQQETQYF. The V and J genes are TRBV7-2 and TRBJ2-5, with D maybe TRBD1 (5 bases). This CDR3 contains 14 residues. Trimming cost V 5 bases and J 2 bases, with 12 bases left between them. Germline V lookup: CDR1 SGHTA, CDR2 FQGNSA.

This rearrangement joins TRBV5-5 to TRBJ2-3; no definite D call. Germline CDR1 reads SGHKS; CDR2 reads YYEKEE (reference sequence). The CDR3 totals 14 residues. Trimming left V 2 bases short and J 3 bases short, with 10 bases between. The CDR3 DNA follows: TGTGCCAGCAGCTTCGGGTTACCGACAGATACGCAGTATTTT. It translates to CASSFGLPTDTQYF.